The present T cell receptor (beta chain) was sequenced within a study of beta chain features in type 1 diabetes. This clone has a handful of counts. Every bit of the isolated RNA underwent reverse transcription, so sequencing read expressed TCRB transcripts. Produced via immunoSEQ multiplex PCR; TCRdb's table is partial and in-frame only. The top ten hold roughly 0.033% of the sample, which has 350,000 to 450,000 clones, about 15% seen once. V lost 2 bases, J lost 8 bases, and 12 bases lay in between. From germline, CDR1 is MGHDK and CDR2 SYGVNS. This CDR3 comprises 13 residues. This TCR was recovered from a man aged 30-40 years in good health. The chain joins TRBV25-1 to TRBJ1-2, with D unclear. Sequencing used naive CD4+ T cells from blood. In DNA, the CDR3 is TGTGCCAGCAGTGAAAGGGCGTGGTCCGGCTACACCTTC. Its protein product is CASSERAWSGYTF.